These 27 T cell receptor beta chains were all obtained from the same sample, sequenced in a study of blood T cell repertoires in COVID-19. TCRdb keeps only in-frame clones here, not all; method: immunoSEQ multiplex PCR. The sample yields around 320,000 clones, approximately 85% seen once. Source material: peripheral blood. All receptors derive from a human donor in a cohort sampled during active COVID-19.

V usage is TRBV5-1 and J usage is TRBJ2-7; maybe TRBD1 (5 bases). The CDR3 has 15 residues. Per the germline V gene, CDR1 is SGHRS and CDR2 is YFSETQ. V lost 0 bases, J lost 3 bases, and 13 bases lay in between. The CDR3 loop reads CASSLGQNTIYEQYF. In DNA, the CDR3 is TGCGCCAGCAGCTTGGGACAGAATACAATCTACGAGCAGTACTTC.

This clone was counted once. The identical CDR3 is also encoded by other nucleotide sequences in the sample. J is TRBJ2-3 and V is TRBV5-1, with 14 bases that match TRBD2. J lost 5 bases, V lost 2 bases, and 1 base had no gene match. Germline-derived CDR1 and CDR2 are SGHRS and YFSETQ. CDR3 size: 15 residues. The CDR3 DNA follows: TGCGCCAGCAGCTTAGGACTAGCGGGGGGAGATACGCAGTATTTT. This gives the protein CASSLGLAGGDTQYF.

CDR3 region: CASSEAGQNQPQHF. The CDR3 DNA reads as TGTGCCAGCAGTGAGGCAGGACAGAATCAGCCCCAGCATTTT. V gene TRBV25-1 combines with J gene TRBJ1-5; D may be TRBD1 (6 bases). V was pared by 3 bases and J by 4 bases, with 10 bases between. This CDR3 is 14 amino acids long. CDR1 MGHDK and CDR2 SYGVNS come from the germline V gene.

The sample holds one count of this clone. CDR3 sequence (DNA): TGTGCCAGCAGCGTAGGGGTGGACAGGGCTACTGAGCAGTTCTTC. Its translation: CASSVGVDRATEQFF. V gene TRBV9 combines with J gene TRBJ2-1; 8 nucleotides align to TRBD1. V was clipped by 0 bases and J by 9 bases; unmatched bases: 8. The CDR3 spans 15 residues. CDR1 and CDR2 from the germline V gene are SGDLS and YYNGEE.

DNA for the CDR3: TGTGCCAGTAGTAGACGAGTCAGGATCTCTGGGGCCAACGTCCTGACTTTC. Its protein product is CASSRRVRISGANVLTF. V is TRBV19 and J is TRBJ2-6; D remains ambiguous. The V gene lost 4 bases and the J gene lost 0 bases, with 13 bases spanning the gap. This CDR3 region has 17 residues. Germline CDR1 and CDR2: LNHDA and SQIVND (reference sequence).

V is TRBV12-5 and J is TRBJ2-2, with 13 positions matching TRBD2. Per germline, CDR1 LGHNT and CDR2 FRNRAP. The junction had 5 bases not matched to a gene; V was cut back by 6 bases and J by 7 bases. The CDR3 has 15 residues. The CDR3 sequence: CASGLTSGGFGELFF. The DNA for the CDR3 is TGTGCTAGTGGCCTGACTAGCGGGGGGTTCGGGGAGCTGTTTTTT.

The chain has TRBV7-9 and TRBJ1-6, with 8 bases fitting TRBD1. Unmatched junction bases numbered 8, after V lost 5 bases and J lost 8 bases. The CDR3 is 15 residues long. Germline loops: CDR1 SEHNR, CDR2 FQNEAQ (reference sequence). CDR3 in amino acids: CASSLLGQGYSPLHF. In DNA form, the CDR3 reads TGTGCCAGCAGCCTCCTAGGACAGGGATATTCACCCCTCCACTTT.

This clone was counted many times. A junction boundary mismatches the germline segment, possibly from a read error. V and J are TRBV6-5 and TRBJ2-3; 8 nucleotides align to TRBD2. The CDR3 runs 13 residues. Germline V gene data show CDR1 as MNHEY and CDR2 as SVGAGI. In nucleotides, the CDR3 is TGTGCCACTCGACCCCTCCCAGCGGGGGCCTACAGTTTT. Its protein product is CATRPLPAGAYSF.

The V and J genes are TRBV5-6 and TRBJ2-3; D unclear. The V end was cut by 2 bases, the J end by 6 bases, with 7 bases between. The V gene's germline CDR1 is SGHDT and CDR2 YYEEEE. This CDR3 has 12 amino acids. Here the CDR3 DNA reads TGTGCCAGCAGCTTCGTGTTCGATACGCAGTATTTT. Translating it yields CASSFVFDTQYF.

V usage is TRBV9 and J usage is TRBJ1-2, with no clear D. V dropped 6 bases and J dropped 7 bases, with 13 bases sitting between them. CDR1 and CDR2 from the germline V gene are SGDLS and YYNGEE. The CDR3 runs 12 residues. The CDR3 loop is CASTGSVLGYTF. The DNA of the CDR3 is TGTGCCAGCACGGGGAGCGTCCTTGGCTACACCTTC.

In this sample, this clone turned up once. The CDR3 DNA reads TGCGCCAGCAGCCGGGACAGGGCCAACACTGAAGCTTTCTTT. This translates into CASSRDRANTEAFF. The J gene is TRBJ1-1, the V gene TRBV5-1; 9 positions agree with TRBD1. The V gene's germline CDR1 is SGHRS and CDR2 YFSETQ. This CDR3 spans 14 amino acids. The V segment lost 4 bases and the J segment 2 bases; nucleotides outside the gene matches: 3.

The chain combines TRBV4-1 with TRBJ2-1; TRBD1 agrees at 8 bases. Germline V CDR1 and CDR2: MGHRA, YSYEKL. This CDR3 is 14 amino acids long. Losses at the gene ends were 3 bases for V and 7 bases for J; bases not matched to a gene: 5. CDR3 region: CASSQRQGINEQFF. The CDR3 coding sequence is TGCGCCAGCAGCCAGCGACAGGGGATTAATGAGCAGTTCTTC.

The V and J genes are TRBV5-4 and TRBJ2-1; 10 bases agree with TRBD1. CDR3 length: 15 amino acids. Trimming cost V 3 bases and J 7 bases; bases outside gene matches: 7. The germline gives CDR1 SGHNT, CDR2 YYREEE (reference sequence). CDR3 loop: CASSYTTGGLNEQFF. The CDR3 DNA is TGTGCCAGCAGCTACACGACAGGGGGCTTGAATGAGCAGTTCTTC.

This clone showed up just once. The chain is built from TRBV3-1 (or the pseudogene TRBV3-2) and TRBJ1-1; D may be TRBD1 (5 bases). The length of the CDR3 is 15 residues. Trimming stripped 4 bases from V and 6 bases from J, with 18 bases between. Germline V CDR1 and CDR2: LGHDT, YNNKEL (reference sequence). DNA of the CDR3: TGTGCCAGCAGCCCCAGTGCTCAGGGTAACTCTGAAGCTTTCTTT. Translated: CASSPSAQGNSEAFF.

The chain has TRBV5-8 and TRBJ1-2; D possibly corresponds to TRBD1 (5 bases). CDR1 and CDR2 (germline): SGHTS, YDEGEE. The germline V and J ends were trimmed by 4 bases and 0 bases, with 16 bases remaining between them. The CDR3 totals 16 residues. For the CDR3, the DNA is TGTGCCAGCAGCCGTGTGGGGACTAAAGCTAACTATGGCTACACCTTC. Its translation: CASSRVGTKANYGYTF.

The genes are TRBV29-1 and TRBJ1-1, with 12 bases fitting TRBD1. Germline values: CDR1 SQVTM, CDR2 ANQGSEA. V dropped 6 bases and J dropped 1; count of bases not matched to a gene: 3. The CDR3 contains 14 residues. This chain's CDR3 is CSVLGQGANTEAFF. Written as DNA, the CDR3 is TGCAGCGTACTGGGACAGGGGGCGAACACTGAAGCTTTCTTT.

Concerning this clone: Other DNA sequences in this specimen translate into the identical CDR3. The chain couples TRBV6-5 to TRBJ1-5, with 8 bases aligning to TRBD1. Trimming cost V 8 bases and J 3 bases; bases outside gene matches: 3. CDR3 length equals 13 residues. Germline lookup yields CDR1 MNHEY and CDR2 SVGAGI. CDR3 sequence (DNA): TGTGCCAGCCGGACAGGGAACAATCAGCCCCAGCATTTT. This codes for CASRTGNNQPQHF.

The chain links TRBV6-5 to TRBJ2-6, with a possible D match to TRBD2 (6 bases). This CDR3 is built from 15 residues. Germline values: CDR1 MNHEY, CDR2 SVGAGI. V lost 7 bases, J lost 3 bases, and 13 bases lay in between. CDR3 coding DNA: TGTGCCAGCACGGGGGTTTTCGTTGGGGCCAACGTCCTGACTTTC. This encodes CASTGVFVGANVLTF.

V usage is TRBV7-3 and J usage is TRBJ2-3; 9 bases are shared with TRBD1. Germline V gene data show CDR1 as SGHTA and CDR2 as FQGTGA. Germline trimming cut 5 bases from V and 2 bases from J; bases unmatched to any gene: 2. The CDR3 has 14 residues. The CDR3 DNA sequence: TGTGCCAGCAGCCGGGACAGGGACACAGATACGCAGTATTTT. Translated: CASSRDRDTDTQYF.

This chain connects TRBV19 to TRBJ1-2; a possible D gene is TRBD1 (5 bases). V lost 7 bases to trimming and J lost 7 bases, with 19 bases between them. Germline V gives CDR1 LNHDA, CDR2 SQIVND (reference sequence). CDR3 size: 14 residues. CDR3 loop: CASTLSWTFGGYTF. The CDR3, as DNA: TGTGCCAGTACCCTCAGTTGGACATTCGGTGGCTACACCTTC. Drawing the rest from reference TRBV19 and TRBJ1-2, the complete variable domain is DGGITQSPKYLFRKEGQNVTLSCEQNLNHDAMYWYRQDPGQGLRLIYYSQIVNDFQKGDIAEGYSVSREKKESFPLTVTSAQKNPTAFYLCASTLSWTFGGYTFGSGTRLTVV.

The rearrangement joins TRBV12-5 to TRBJ2-3, with D unclear. The V and J ends lost 0 bases and 4 bases respectively, with 8 bases between them. Germline assignment: CDR1 LGHNT and CDR2 FRNRAP. The length of the CDR3 is 14 residues. The CDR3 protein is CASGLVRESDTQYF. The CDR3 nucleotides read TGTGCTAGTGGTTTGGTACGAGAGTCAGATACGCAGTATTTT.

V and J are TRBV7-9 and TRBJ1-1; TRBD1 matches 9 bases. Germline CDR1 SEHNR, CDR2 FQNEAQ (reference sequence). With V trimmed by 5 bases and J by 11 bases, 15 bases remained unmatched. The length of the CDR3 is 15 residues. CDR3 sequence reads: CASSPPGTGNRKAFF. The CDR3 bases are TGTGCCAGCAGCCCGCCCGGGACAGGGAATCGGAAGGCTTTCTTT.

This chain connects TRBV25-1 to TRBJ1-4, with D hard to call. The ends were cut back, 4 bases at V and 3 bases at J, with 9 bases in the middle. The CDR3 has 14 amino acids. The germline V gene has CDR1 MGHDK and CDR2 SYGVNS. The CDR3 sequence: CASSAGPSNEKLFF. The CDR3 coding sequence is TGTGCCAGCAGTGCTGGGCCATCTAATGAAAAACTGTTTTTT.

J is TRBJ1-2 and V is TRBV27; 10 bases line up with TRBD1. CDR3 length: 15 residues. V shed 4 bases, J shed 3 bases, and the junction held 5 bases outside the gene matches. Germline CDR1 and CDR2: MNHEY and SMNVEV (reference sequence). The CDR3 spells CASSSSGTGDYGYTF. The CDR3, as DNA: TGTGCCAGCAGTTCCTCCGGGACAGGGGACTATGGCTACACCTTC.

V and J are TRBV5-8 and TRBJ2-7; 11 bases are a match to TRBD1. CDR3 length: 15 residues. From germline, CDR1 is SGHTS and CDR2 YDEGEE. V shed 0 bases, J shed 4 bases, and the junction held 3 bases outside the gene matches. The CDR3 DNA reads TGTGCCAGCAGCTTGGCGGGACAGGGGGGTTACGAGCAGTACTTC. Translating gives CASSLAGQGGYEQYF.

The V call is TRBV20-1, the J call TRBJ1-1; the D gene is possibly TRBD1 (5 bases). CDR1 and CDR2 from the germline V gene are DFQATT and SNEGSKA (reference sequence). Deletions cut 3 bases from V and 1 base from J, with 9 bases between. CDR3 size: 13 residues. In DNA form, the CDR3 reads TGCAGTGCTAGTCCCGGGGGGAACACTGAAGCTTTCTTT. Its protein product is CSASPGGNTEAFF.

Comments on this clone: Other DNA sequences in the same sample also yield this CDR3. The chain uses TRBV7-3 and TRBJ1-1, with TRBD1 matching 8 bases. Germline CDR1 reads SGHTA; CDR2 reads FQGTGA. This CDR3 has 14 residues. V trimming: 5 bases; J trimming: 1 base; junction bases outside the gene matches: 3. CDR3 sequence reads: CASSPGQGNTEAFF. In DNA form, the CDR3 reads TGTGCCAGCAGCCCCGGACAGGGGAACACTGAAGCTTTCTTT.